This TCR beta chain was sequenced for a study of control samples from healthy donors and cancer patients. CDR3 length equals 14 residues. CDR1 and CDR2 from the germline V gene are SNHLY and FYNNEI. J was trimmed by 6 bases and V by 6 bases; bases with no gene match: 11. Measured with immunoSEQ multiplex PCR; TCRdb has only the in-frame clones, and not every one. The sample shows roughly 21,000 clones, under 90% of them seen only once. The chain recombines TRBV2 with TRBJ2-7; 7 nucleotides line up with TRBD1. The clonotype was recovered from a man aged 55-75 years with colorectal cancer. The sequencing sample was made of PBMCs. The CDR3 nucleotides are TGTGCCAGCAGCCCCGGGACAGCTATACGCGAGCAGTACTTC. This sequence encodes CASSPGTAIREQYF. Supplemented by reference TRBV2 and TRBJ2-7, the full variable domain reads EPEVTQTPSHQVTQMGQEVILRCVPISNHLYFYWYRQILGQKVEFLVSFYNNEISEKSEIFDDQFSVERPDGSNFTLKIRSTKLEDSAMYFCASSPGTAIREQYFGPGTRLTVT.